This is a list of T cell receptor beta chains from one sample in a study of T-cell memory formation after mild COVID-19. One entry per CDR3 protein results from TCRdb running MiXCR on the 5' RACE reads. The table has 350,000 to 500,000 distinct CDR3 sequences, under 20% seen once. The sample comprised PBMCs or a T cell subset sorted from them (not recorded which). These receptors all stem from a man aged 18 to 35 who had mild COVID-19 (a few samples of this study predate the infection). Cell type and time point are not known. The CDR3 runs from the conserved cysteine through the conserved F or W. The order of the fields is CDR3 protein, CDR3 DNA, clone size, D gene, J gene, V gene. D genes are given only for firm matches. Size is stated for part of the rows, as once, few or many counts, or as a class when the clone is expanded.

CASRTGREKLFF	TGTGCCAGCAGGACGGGCAGGGAAAAACTGTTTTTT	few	-	TRBJ1-4	TRBV6-5
CASSQEAPGRARTEAFF	TGCGCCAGCAGCCAAGAGGCTCCTGGACGGGCAAGGACTGAAGCTTTCTTT	-	-	TRBJ1-1	TRBV4-1
CASKADGGMADTQYF	TGTGCCAGCAAGGCCGATGGGGGGATGGCGGATACGCAGTATTTT	-	-	TRBJ2-3	TRBV7-2
CASSYSGGELETQYF	TGTGCCAGCAGTTACTCGGGGGGCGAACTCGAGACCCAGTACTTC	-	-	TRBJ2-5	TRBV6-5
CASTAGRYNEQFF	TGTGCCAGCACCGCCGGCCGTTACAATGAGCAGTTCTTC	few	-	TRBJ2-1	TRBV7-2
CASSLRRIYNEQFF	TGTGCCAGCAGTTTACGCCGGATCTACAATGAGCAGTTCTTC	many	-	TRBJ2-1	TRBV12-3/TRBV12-4
CATEDFEQFF	TGTGCCACCGAGGATTTTGAGCAGTTCTTC	few	-	TRBJ2-1	TRBV24-1
CASSFHKGIYEQYF	TGTGCCAGCAGTTTCCACAAAGGAATTTACGAGCAGTACTTC	-	-	TRBJ2-7	TRBV6-5
CASSQKGQGLQPQHF	TGCGCCAGCAGCCAGAAGGGACAGGGGTTACAGCCCCAGCATTTT	-	TRBD1	TRBJ1-5	TRBV4-1
CASRNTGGREQYF	TGTGCCAGTAGAAACACAGGGGGCCGGGAGCAGTACTTC	-	TRBD1	TRBJ2-7	TRBV12-3/TRBV12-4
CASSFTGTGDSGNTIYF	TGTGCCAGCAGCTTTACCGGGACAGGCGACTCTGGAAACACCATATATTTT	-	TRBD1	TRBJ1-3	TRBV7-2
CASSLARTRPGPQHF	TGTGCCAGCAGTTTAGCACGGACGCGGCCGGGGCCCCAGCATTTT	-	-	TRBJ1-5	TRBV12-3/TRBV12-4
CASSFPVTNTGELFF	TGTGCCAGCAGCTTTCCTGTTACGAACACCGGGGAGCTGTTTTTT	many	-	TRBJ2-2	TRBV7-8
CASSYREHEQFF	TGCGCCAGCAGCTACAGGGAACATGAGCAGTTCTTC	-	-	TRBJ2-1	TRBV5-1
CASSFRDKYAGANVLTF	TGTGCCAGCAGCTTCCGGGACAAATATGCCGGGGCCAACGTCCTGACTTTC	once	-	TRBJ2-6	TRBV7-2
CASSLTEYGYTF	TGTGCCAGCAGCTTAACAGAGTATGGCTACACCTTC	-	-	TRBJ1-2	TRBV7-9
CASNSRVDSPLHF	TGTGCCAGCAACTCTAGGGTGGATTCACCCCTCCACTTT	-	-	TRBJ1-6	TRBV6-5
CASSYDGGGLQETQYF	TGTGCCAGCAGTTACGATGGGGGGGGGCTACAAGAGACCCAGTACTTC	-	-	TRBJ2-5	TRBV6-5
CAISLDSYEQYF	TGTGCCATCAGTCTCGACAGCTACGAGCAGTACTTC	few	-	TRBJ2-7	TRBV10-3
CASSLAGGHGYTF	TGTGCCAGCAGTTTGGCTGGGGGCCATGGCTACACCTTC	few	-	TRBJ1-2	TRBV12-3/TRBV12-4
CASSRGTGQETQYF	TGTGCCAGCTCACGCGGGACAGGGCAAGAGACCCAGTACTTC	few	TRBD1	TRBJ2-5	TRBV18
CSARDRRLAGAETQYF	TGCAGTGCTAGAGATCGACGGCTAGCGGGGGCGGAGACCCAGTACTTC	-	TRBD2	TRBJ2-5	TRBV20-1
CASSQPRDGRFKPQHF	TGCGCCAGCAGCCAACCGAGGGACGGCCGCTTTAAGCCCCAGCATTTT	-	-	TRBJ1-5	TRBV4-1
CASSQGSSPYNEQFF	TGCGCCAGCAGCCAGGGCTCCTCCCCCTACAATGAGCAGTTCTTC	few	-	TRBJ2-1	TRBV4-1
CASSFVGLAGQETQYF	TGTGCCAGCAGCTTTGTAGGGCTAGCGGGCCAAGAGACCCAGTACTTC	-	TRBD2	TRBJ2-5	TRBV7-6
CASSSGGLRADTQYF	TGTGCCAGCAGCTCCGGGGGACTAAGGGCAGATACGCAGTATTTT	few	TRBD2	TRBJ2-3	TRBV5-4
CASSQPVLGQMNTEAFF	TGCGCCAGCAGCCAGCCAGTTCTGGGACAGATGAACACTGAAGCTTTCTTT	few	TRBD1	TRBJ1-1	TRBV4-1
CASSATDTRIFQETQYF	TGTGCCAGCAGTGCCACGGATACAAGGATCTTCCAAGAGACCCAGTACTTC	-	-	TRBJ2-5	TRBV6-5
CASSQVPSGQTNSYEQYF	TGCGCCAGCAGCCAAGTACCGTCGGGACAGACGAATTCCTACGAGCAGTACTTC	-	TRBD1	TRBJ2-7	TRBV4-1
CASNPQGGGTGELFF	TGTGCCAGCAATCCACAGGGAGGGGGCACCGGGGAGCTGTTTTTT	-	-	TRBJ2-2	TRBV7-9
CASSLTSPGELFF	TGCGCCAGCAGCTTGACATCCCCCGGGGAGCTGTTTTTT	many	-	TRBJ2-2	TRBV5-1
CASSPGTVADTQYF	TGTGCCAGCAGCCCCGGTACGGTTGCAGATACGCAGTATTTT	-	-	TRBJ2-3	TRBV14
CASSSSGTGRGEAFF	TGTGCCAGCAGCTCGTCCGGGACAGGGCGTGGAGAAGCTTTCTTT	-	TRBD1	TRBJ1-1	TRBV7-8
CASSQGGDSTDTQYF	TGTGCCAGCAGCCAAGGCGGGGACAGCACAGATACGCAGTATTTT	few	-	TRBJ2-3	TRBV3-1